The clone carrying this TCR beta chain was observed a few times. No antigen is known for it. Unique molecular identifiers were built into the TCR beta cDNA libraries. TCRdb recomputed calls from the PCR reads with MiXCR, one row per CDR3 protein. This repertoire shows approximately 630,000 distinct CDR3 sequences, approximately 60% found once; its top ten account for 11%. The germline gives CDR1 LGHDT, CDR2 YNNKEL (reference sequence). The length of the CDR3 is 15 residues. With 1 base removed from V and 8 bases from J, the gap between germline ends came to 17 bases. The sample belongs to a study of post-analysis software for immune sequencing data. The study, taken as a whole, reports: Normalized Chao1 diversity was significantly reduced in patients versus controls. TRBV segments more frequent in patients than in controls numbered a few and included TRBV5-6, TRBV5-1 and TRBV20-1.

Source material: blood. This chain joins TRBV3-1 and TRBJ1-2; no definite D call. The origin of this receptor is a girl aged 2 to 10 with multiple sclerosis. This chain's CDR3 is CASSQGAAIYGGYTF. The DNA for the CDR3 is TGTGCCAGCAGCCAAGGGGCAGCCATCTATGGCGGCTACACCTTC. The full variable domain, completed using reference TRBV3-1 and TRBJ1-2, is DTAVSQTPKYLVTQMGNDKSIKCEQNLGHDTMYWYKQDSKKFLKIMFSYNNKELIINETVPNRFSPKSPDKAHLNLHINSLELGDSAVYFCASSQGAAIYGGYTFGSGTRLTVV.